The next 7 T cell receptor beta chains were all read from a single sample in a study of T cell responses to AZD1222 COVID-19 vaccine. Sequencing used immunoSEQ multiplex PCR; TCRdb keeps in-frame clones, though not all of them. The data contain some 150,000 clones, more than 80% of them singletons. Sequenced here: peripheral blood, sampled 28 days after the second dose of the MenACWY control vaccine. The receptors were gathered from an adult who received the MenACWY meningococcal vaccine as a control.

CDR3 DNA: TGTGCCAGCAGCCGCCTACTAGCGGGCCAAGAGACCCAGTACTTC. It is translated as CASSRLLAGQETQYF. The chain employs TRBV5-4 and TRBJ2-5; 9 bases are a match to TRBD2. The germline V gene has CDR1 SGHNT and CDR2 YYREEE (reference sequence). The CDR3 extends over 15 amino acids. V lost 4 bases, J lost 1 base, and 5 bases stayed unmatched. The variable domain in full, completed from reference TRBV5-4 and TRBJ2-5, reads ETGVTQSPTHLIKTRGQQVTLRCSSQSGHNTVSWYQQALGQGPQFIFQYYREEENGRGNFPPRFSGLQFPNYSSELNVNALELDDSALYLCASSRLLAGQETQYFGPGTRLLVL.

This chain connects TRBV28 to TRBJ1-6, with TRBD1 matching over 9 bases. CDR1 is MDHEN, CDR2 SYDVKM, per germline. J lost 6 bases, V lost 3 bases, and 15 bases had no gene match. The CDR3 totals 19 residues. As DNA, the CDR3 is TGTGCCAGCAGTTTCATGGGACAGGGCCTACTACCCCCTAATTCACCCCTCCACTTT. As protein: CASSFMGQGLLPPNSPLHF.

The chain recombines TRBV6-1 with TRBJ1-1; 7 positions agree with TRBD1. Trimming took 2 bases from V and 0 from J; bases not matched to a gene: 9. Looked up from germline, CDR1 is MNHNS and CDR2 is SASEGT. The CDR3 totals 17 residues. CDR3 bases: TGTGCCAGCAGTGAACCCCTTGCGACAGGGTTGAACACTGAAGCTTTCTTT. Translation: CASSEPLATGLNTEAFF.

The rearrangement joins TRBV28 to TRBJ2-5, with a tentative D call TRBD2 (6 bases). The V gene lost 3 bases and the J gene lost 0 bases, with 17 bases spanning the gap. The CDR3 contains 17 residues. Germline CDR1 MDHEN, CDR2 SYDVKM. The CDR3, as DNA: TGTGCCAGCAGTTTCTCTTTGCGGGGCAAGAACCAAGAGACCCAGTACTTC. Its translation is CASSFSLRGKNQETQYF.

This clone was seen only once. The rearrangement uses TRBV24-1 and TRBJ1-1; D is unresolved. The V gene lost 5 bases and the J gene lost 3 bases, with 12 bases spanning the gap. CDR1 and CDR2 from the germline V gene are KGHDR and SFDVKD. CDR3 length: 14 amino acids. In DNA, the CDR3 is TGTGCCACCAGTGGTCGGGGTCCTGACACTGAAGCTTTCTTT. Residues: CATSGRGPDTEAFF.

The J gene is TRBJ2-7, the V gene TRBV19; 8 bases fit TRBD1. V lost 6 bases to trimming and J lost 6 bases; unmatched junction nucleotides: 7. The germline V gene encodes CDR1 LNHDA and CDR2 SQIVND (reference sequence). This CDR3 spans 13 amino acids. The CDR3 sequence is CASRRGQGGEQYF. CDR3 nucleotides: TGTGCCAGTAGGAGAGGACAGGGTGGCGAGCAGTACTTC.

This chain uses TRBV2 with TRBJ1-2; D remains ambiguous. This CDR3 is built from 11 residues. Germline V gene data show CDR1 as SNHLY and CDR2 as FYNNEI. V lost 8 bases, J lost 6 bases, and 10 bases lay in between. CDR3 residues: CASPVSDGYTF. CDR3 nucleotides: TGTGCCAGCCCTGTCTCGGATGGCTACACCTTC. The entire variable domain, with the rest obtained from reference TRBV2 and TRBJ1-2, is as follows: EPEVTQTPSHQVTQMGQEVILRCVPISNHLYFYWYRQILGQKVEFLVSFYNNEISEKSEIFDDQFSVERPDGSNFTLKIRSTKLEDSAMYFCASPVSDGYTFGSGTRLTVV.